A single sample is the source of the 10 T cell receptor beta chains below, sequenced in a study of cytomegalovirus exposure and HLA in healthy donors. This table comes from immunoSEQ multiplex PCR, and its TCRdb copy is limited to in-frame clones, with some not included. The data show about 120,000 clones, with approximately 88% seen just once and approximately 1.5% held by the top ten. The material sequenced was PBMCs. The receptors were sampled from a woman in her 30s in good health and CMV-seropositive.

The V gene is TRBV19, the J gene TRBJ2-7; D is perhaps TRBD1 (8 bases). The CDR3 sequence is 13 residues long. The germline V gene has CDR1 LNHDA and CDR2 SQIVND (reference sequence). V was trimmed by 9 bases and J by 2 bases, leaving 14 bases between them. Here the CDR3 reads CARQGGIAYEQYF. The CDR3 region has the DNA TGTGCCAGACAGGGGGGGATAGCCTACGAGCAGTACTTC.

V is TRBV25-1 and J is TRBJ2-1, with 10 bases matching TRBD1. V lost 8 bases and J lost 6; bases outside the gene matches: 7. CDR3 length: 14 residues. The germline V gene has CDR1 MGHDK and CDR2 SYGVNS. CDR3 sequence: CASEPGTGVNEQFF. CDR3 sequence (DNA): TGTGCCAGCGAACCCGGGACAGGGGTCAATGAGCAGTTCTTC.

CDR3 DNA: TGTGCTAGTGGTTACCAGGGGAACACTGAAGCTTTCTTT. It specifies CASGYQGNTEAFF. V gene TRBV12-5 combines with J gene TRBJ1-1; TRBD1 might be the D (5 bases). Trimming cost V 4 bases and J 1 base, with 7 bases left between them. This CDR3 region has 13 residues. Germline V gives CDR1 LGHNT, CDR2 FRNRAP. The variable domain in full, completed from reference TRBV12-5 and TRBJ1-1, reads DARVTQTPRHKVTEMGQEVTMRCQPILGHNTVFWYRQTMMQGLELLAYFRNRAPLDDSGMPKDRFSAEMPDATLATLKIQPSEPRDSAVYFCASGYQGNTEAFFGQGTRLTVV.

V gene TRBV5-4 combines with J gene TRBJ2-7; 7 bases align to TRBD1. V shed 4 bases and J 5 bases; nucleotides not matched to a gene: 9. The germline gives CDR1 SGHNT, CDR2 YYREEE (reference sequence). CDR3 length: 14 amino acids. As DNA, the CDR3 is TGTGCCAGCAGCACCGGGACAGCCGTCAACGAGCAGTACTTC. It codes for CASSTGTAVNEQYF.

The chain recombines TRBV11-2 with TRBJ1-2; unclear D gene. Germline CDR1 reads SGHAT; CDR2 reads FQNNGV. Trimming removed 0 bases at V and 3 bases at J, with 17 bases between. The CDR3 totals 17 residues. The CDR3 protein is CASSLDRVTGVHYGYTF. In DNA, the CDR3 is TGTGCCAGCAGCTTAGATCGGGTCACCGGGGTCCACTATGGCTACACCTTC.

The chain recombines TRBV30 with TRBJ2-7; 9 positions match TRBD1. Germline V gives CDR1 GTSNPN, CDR2 SVGIG (reference sequence). This CDR3 comprises 13 residues. The trim removed 3 bases at V and 2 bases at J, leaving 2 bases unmatched. The CDR3 reads CAWRDRGTYEQYF. CDR3 in DNA: TGTGCCTGGAGGGACAGGGGAACCTACGAGCAGTACTTC.

V usage is TRBV6-6 and J usage is TRBJ1-2, with 12 bases fitting TRBD1. In germline, CDR1 is MNHNY, CDR2 SVGAGI (reference sequence). This CDR3 has 14 residues. After removal of 8 bases from V and 4 bases from J, the junction contained 5 bases not matched to a gene. For the CDR3, the DNA is TGTGCCAGCCGGGGGACAGGGGGCCTCTATGGCTACACCTTC. Translating it yields CASRGTGGLYGYTF.

V and J are TRBV10-3 and TRBJ2-1, with 8 bases aligning to TRBD2. Trimming took 10 bases from V and 2 from J; bases not matched to a gene: 7. Per germline, CDR1 ENHRY and CDR2 SYGVKD. CDR3 size: 14 residues. The CDR3 loop reads CATLAGATYNEQFF. The DNA for the CDR3 is TGTGCCACCCTAGCGGGTGCTACCTACAATGAGCAGTTCTTC.

The chain joins TRBV9 to TRBJ2-1, with TRBD2 identical over 11 bases. V gave up 2 bases and J gave up 3 bases; unmatched junction bases: 10. CDR1 is SGDLS, CDR2 YYNGEE, per germline. The CDR3 is made up of 18 amino acids. The CDR3 protein is CASSVTGGTSGDYNEQFF. Here the CDR3 DNA reads TGTGCCAGCAGCGTCACGGGAGGGACTAGCGGCGACTACAATGAGCAGTTCTTC.

This chain links TRBV5-5 with TRBJ1-4; 8 bases agree with TRBD1. Germline loops: CDR1 SGHKS, CDR2 YYEKEE (reference sequence). This CDR3 has 16 residues. V shed 4 bases, J shed 8 bases, and the junction held 13 bases outside the gene matches. In nucleotides, the CDR3 is TGTGCCAGCAGCAGCCCCCGGACAGGGATCCGGGAAAAACTGTTTTTT. Encoded protein: CASSSPRTGIREKLFF.